A single sample is the source of the 27 T cell receptor beta chains below, sequenced in a study of T cell changes during pregnancy in multiple sclerosis. The data were produced by immunoSEQ multiplex PCR, yet TCRdb's version contains in-frame clones alone and is incomplete. The sample shows 110,000 or so clones, 93% of them seen only once. Sequenced material: peripheral blood, taken before pregnancy. These receptors were collected from a female donor with multiple sclerosis, enrolled in a pregnancy study.

V and J are TRBV7-2 and TRBJ2-2, with 7 bases identical to TRBD1. CDR3 length: 14 amino acids. The ends lost 6 bases at V and 2 bases at J; junction bases unmatched: 3. CDR1 is SGHTA and CDR2 is FQGNSA in the germline V gene. The CDR3 coding sequence is TGTGCCAGCAGTCGAGGGGGCAACACCGGGGAGCTGTTTTTT. Translating it yields CASSRGGNTGELFF.

The rearrangement links TRBV7-2 to TRBJ2-5, with 7 bases identical to TRBD1. Germline CDR1 reads SGHTA; CDR2 reads FQGNSA. CDR3 length equals 12 residues. The junction had 8 bases not matched to a gene; V was cut back by 3 bases and J by 13 bases. The CDR3 sequence is CASSFPGTEMYF. DNA of the CDR3: TGTGCCAGCAGCTTCCCCGGGACAGAGATGTACTTC.

This clone was detected once. The chain is built from TRBV12-2 and TRBJ1-4; the D call in the table, TRBD1, was not verified against the DNA. TRBV12-2 is designated a pseudogene. The CDR3 spans 14 residues. The CDR3 sequence: CASPLRTARKKLFF. The CDR3 DNA sequence: TGTGCAAGTCCCCTTAGGACAGCCCGAAAAAAACTGTTTTTT.

V gene TRBV30 combines with J gene TRBJ1-3; maybe TRBD1 (6 bases). V lost 2 bases, J lost 7 bases, and 9 bases lay in between. This CDR3 is 12 amino acids long. Germline V gene data show CDR1 as GTSNPN and CDR2 as SVGIG (reference sequence). The chain's CDR3 is CAWSPTGNTIYF. CDR3 coding DNA: TGTGCCTGGAGTCCTACAGGGAACACCATATATTTT. The full variable domain, in which reference TRBV30 and TRBJ1-3 provide the parts outside the CDR3, is SQTIHQWPATLVQPVGSPLSLECTVEGTSNPNLYWYRQAAGRGLQLLFYSVGIGQISSEVPQNLSASRPQDRQFILSSKKLLLSDSGFYLCAWSPTGNTIYFGEGSWLTVV.

The V and J genes are TRBV5-1 and TRBJ1-1; TRBD1 matches at 7 bases. The CDR3 is 15 amino acids. V was clipped by 1 base and J by 4 bases; unmatched bases: 7. Germline CDR1 is SGHRS and CDR2 is YFSETQ. CDR3 sequence: CASSLTGVSGTEAFF. As DNA, the CDR3 is TGCGCCAGCAGCTTGACAGGGGTCTCAGGCACTGAAGCTTTCTTT. Full variable domain (remainder filled in from reference TRBV5-1 and TRBJ1-1): KAGVTQTPRYLIKTRGQQVTLSCSPISGHRSVSWYQQTPGQGLQFLFEYFSETQRNKGNFPGRFSGRQFSNSRSEMNVSTLELGDSALYLCASSLTGVSGTEAFFGQGTRLTVV.

The genes are TRBV4-2 and TRBJ2-1; D remains unclear. V was trimmed by 4 bases and J by 2 bases, leaving 9 bases between them. The CDR3 spans 14 residues. Germline CDR1 LGHNA, CDR2 YNFKEQ. CDR3 nucleotide sequence: TGTGCCAGCAGCCGACTGATGACCTACAATGAGCAGTTCTTC. It yields the protein CASSRLMTYNEQFF.

This clone showed up just once. The chain links TRBV5-8 to TRBJ2-3; D might be TRBD1 (6 bases). The CDR3 extends over 17 amino acids. Germline CDR1 reads SGHTS; CDR2 reads YDEGEE. V lost 3 bases and J lost 2, with 19 bases in between. CDR3 region: CASSSQSGQKITDTQYF. CDR3 bases: TGTGCCAGCAGCTCCCAGTCCGGACAGAAAATCACAGATACGCAGTATTTT. Full variable domain (missing parts from reference TRBV5-8 and TRBJ2-3): EAGVTQSPTHLIKTRGQQATLRCSPISGHTSVYWYQQALGLGLQFLLWYDEGEERNRGNFPPRFSGRQFPNYSSELNVNALELEDSALYLCASSSQSGQKITDTQYFGPGTRLTVL.

This clone has just one count. The chain couples TRBV9 to TRBJ2-5; 7 bases map to TRBD2. This CDR3 contains 13 residues. Per the germline V gene, CDR1 is SGDLS and CDR2 is YYNGEE. V was pared by 2 bases and J by 4 bases, with 2 bases of the junction left unmatched. The CDR3 coding sequence is TGTGCCAGCAGCGTGGGGGGGAGAGAGACCCAGTACTTC. It translates to CASSVGGRETQYF.

The chain is built from TRBV7-9 and TRBJ2-1, with 7 nucleotides matching TRBD2. V was clipped by 0 bases and J by 5 bases; unmatched bases: 1. Germline V CDR1 and CDR2: SEHNR, FQNEAQ (reference sequence). This CDR3 spans 14 amino acids. The chain's CDR3 is CASSLAGGHNEQFF. DNA of the CDR3: TGTGCCAGCAGCTTAGCGGGAGGGCACAATGAGCAGTTCTTC.

This sequence joins TRBV5-1 and TRBJ2-3; the D is unclear. Germline values: CDR1 SGHRS, CDR2 YFSETQ. CDR3 length: 15 residues. Trimming stripped 2 bases from V and 2 bases from J, with 12 bases between. In nucleotides, the CDR3 is TGCGCCAGCAGCTTCGGCAGGCAATACACAGATACGCAGTATTTT. It encodes CASSFGRQYTDTQYF.

This clone was observed a handful of times. The chain carries TRBV5-1 and TRBJ2-7; D may be TRBD2 (5 bases). Germline V gene lookup returns CDR1 SGHRS and CDR2 YFSETQ. This CDR3 spans 13 amino acids. The V end lost 5 bases, the J end lost 2 bases, and 11 bases lay between the germline ends. In DNA, the CDR3 is TGCGCCAGCAGGCCCCCGGGGACCTACGAGCAGTACTTC. This encodes CASRPPGTYEQYF.

The chain links TRBV5-1 to TRBJ2-1; 15 positions agree with TRBD2. This CDR3 region has 15 residues. From germline, CDR1 is SGHRS and CDR2 YFSETQ. Trimming cost V 3 bases and J 9 bases; bases outside gene matches: 4. The CDR3 nucleotides are TGCGCCAGCAGCTACGGACTAGCGGGGGGGCGTGAGCAGTTCTTC. Protein sequence: CASSYGLAGGREQFF.

The chain recombines TRBV19 with TRBJ1-1; D unclear. The CDR3 is 14 residues long. In germline, CDR1 is LNHDA, CDR2 SQIVND (reference sequence). V shed 5 bases and J shed 1 base, with 11 bases lying between them. In nucleotides, the CDR3 is TGTGCCAGTAGTGAATTAAGACAGAACACTGAAGCTTTCTTT. Protein sequence: CASSELRQNTEAFF.

This clone is a singleton in its sample. The V call is TRBV5-1, the J call TRBJ1-2; 8 nucleotides agree with TRBD1. The J segment lost 12 bases and the V segment lost 0 bases, leaving 7 bases of the junction unmatched. CDR1 and CDR2 (germline): SGHRS, YFSETQ. This CDR3 has 13 residues. CDR3 in DNA: TGCGCCAGCAGCTTGGGACAGGGGAGTGATCACACCTTC. It codes for CASSLGQGSDHTF.

A single count supports this clone. V gene TRBV21-1 combines with J gene TRBJ2-1; the table gives TRBD2 as D, unverified against the DNA. TRBV21-1 constitutes a pseudogene. The CDR3 loop spans 21 amino acids. The CDR3 sequence is CASSKKGPQEGLAASNNEQFF. The CDR3 DNA reads as TGTGCCAGCAGCAAGAAGGGTCCCCAGGAGGGACTAGCGGCATCCAACAATGAGCAGTTCTTC.

This chain uses TRBV5-6 with TRBJ2-1, with 14 bases identical to TRBD2. This CDR3 is built from 15 residues. Germline lookup yields CDR1 SGHDT and CDR2 YYEEEE. With 4 bases clipped from V and 9 bases from J, the junction kept 6 bases outside the gene matches. The CDR3 loop reads CASSAGLAGDTEQFF. The DNA of the CDR3 is TGTGCCAGCAGCGCGGGACTAGCGGGAGATACTGAGCAGTTCTTC.

V usage is TRBV5-4 and J usage is TRBJ1-2, with unresolved D. This CDR3 has 13 amino acids. Trimming pared 4 bases from V and 0 bases from J, leaving 7 bases between. Germline V gene sequence: CDR1 SGHNT, CDR2 YYREEE (reference sequence). In nucleotides, the CDR3 is TGTGCCAGCAGCCCAAACACTAACTATGGCTACACCTTC. Translated: CASSPNTNYGYTF.

This chain joins TRBV4-1 and TRBJ1-4; 11 bases match TRBD1. The CDR3 extends over 17 amino acids. V lost 4 bases, J lost 3 bases, and 7 bases stayed unmatched. From germline, CDR1 is MGHRA and CDR2 YSYEKL. The CDR3 region has the DNA TGCGCCAGCAGCCCTCGGACAGGGGGCTACGCTAATGAAAAACTGTTTTTT. It yields the protein CASSPRTGGYANEKLFF.

The V call is TRBV5-1, the J call TRBJ1-1; 8 bases match TRBD1. This CDR3 is built from 17 residues. Germline V lookup: CDR1 SGHRS, CDR2 YFSETQ. Germline trimming cut 7 bases from V and 0 bases from J; bases unmatched to any gene: 14. The CDR3 spells CASAASQGADMNTEAFF. The CDR3 DNA reads as TGCGCCAGCGCGGCCTCTCAGGGGGCGGATATGAACACTGAAGCTTTCTTT.

This chain joins TRBV2 and TRBJ1-2; 12 nucleotides match TRBD1. CDR3 length: 17 residues. J gave up 5 bases and V 5 bases, and 12 bases lay outside the gene matches. CDR1 and CDR2 from the germline V gene are SNHLY and FYNNEI. CDR3 nucleotides: TGTGCCAGCAGTCCAACTACCGGGACAGGGGGCTATTATGGCTACACCTTC. It specifies CASSPTTGTGGYYGYTF.

The chain combines TRBV5-1 with TRBJ2-1, with D possibly being TRBD1 (7 bases). Germline V gene sequence: CDR1 SGHRS, CDR2 YFSETQ. CDR3 length: 16 amino acids. V was trimmed by 4 bases and J by 4 bases, leaving 18 bases between them. CDR3 amino acids: CASSPTSGGSYNEQFF. Here the CDR3 DNA reads TGCGCCAGCAGCCCCACATCAGGGGGGTCTTACAATGAGCAGTTCTTC.

This clone has more than one count but fewer than ten. The chain couples TRBV18 to TRBJ1-1; possibly TRBD1 for D (5 bases). V shed 5 bases and J shed 1 base, with 14 bases lying between them. Germline V lookup: CDR1 KGHSH, CDR2 LQKENI. CDR3 length: 15 residues. The CDR3 region is CASSSPTEPNTEAFF. In nucleotides, the CDR3 is TGTGCCAGCTCATCGCCGACAGAGCCGAACACTGAAGCTTTCTTT.

The chain combines TRBV28 with TRBJ1-5, with D possibly TRBD1 on 6 matching bases. Germline V CDR1 and CDR2: MDHEN, SYDVKM. The CDR3 runs to 14 residues. Trimming removed 6 bases at V and 9 bases at J, with 18 bases between. The CDR3 loop reads CASSHNRAIGPQHF. The DNA for the CDR3 is TGTGCCAGCAGCCACAACAGGGCCATTGGGCCCCAGCATTTT.

This clone was found a few times. The chain joins TRBV6-1 to TRBJ1-1; D not resolved. V lost 5 bases to trimming and J lost 4 bases, with 17 bases between them. CDR3 length: 15 amino acids. Germline CDR1 reads MNHNS; CDR2 reads SASEGT. The CDR3 coding sequence is TGTGCCAGCAGTAGAGAGGGAGGTCTAGTCACTGAAGCTTTCTTT. Amino acids: CASSREGGLVTEAFF.

The chain has TRBV18 and TRBJ1-2; 12 bases map to TRBD1. Germline CDR1 is KGHSH and CDR2 is LQKENI. This CDR3 has 16 amino acids. V shed 1 base, J shed 4 bases, and the junction held 4 bases outside the gene matches. In nucleotides, the CDR3 is TGTGCCAGCTCACCACGGCTGGGACAGGGGGCCTATGGCTACACCTTC. It codes for CASSPRLGQGAYGYTF.

V and J are TRBV27 and TRBJ1-5; 7 bases agree with TRBD1. Germline V gene sequence: CDR1 MNHEY, CDR2 SMNVEV (reference sequence). V shed 5 bases, J shed 6 bases, and the junction held 7 bases outside the gene matches. The CDR3 is made up of 14 amino acids. The CDR3 spells CASSRQGVGQPQHF. Written as DNA, the CDR3 is TGTGCCAGCAGTCGACAGGGAGTTGGTCAGCCCCAGCATTTT.

Turning to this clone: This likely reflects a read error, since a far larger clone is one base away. V gene TRBV6-4 combines with J gene TRBJ1-6; 9 nucleotides match TRBD1. V was clipped by 6 bases and J by 0 bases; unmatched bases: 3. The CDR3 has 16 amino acids. Germline CDR1 and CDR2: MRHNA and SNTAGT. The CDR3 DNA sequence: TGTGCCAGCAGGGGGACAGGGAGCTCCTATAATTCACCCCTCCACTTT. Translated, it gives CASRGTGSSYNSPLHF.